The clone carrying this T cell receptor (beta chain) showed up many times. The data are from a study of regulatory T cells in long-lasting Graves disease. Time point given: newly diagnosed GD, antithyroid drugs for less than 3 months. Isolated PBMC RNA provided the starting material for the TCR library. Construction of the TCR beta libraries employed iRepertoire HTBI primers in conjunction with Arm-PCR of CDR3 regions. TCRdb re-analysed the multiplex PCR reads in MiXCR, keeping a single row per CDR3 protein. Found here are a few hundred thousand distinct CDR3 sequences, about 16% of them singletons; the top ten hold around 20%. A further study also used this sample, focusing on T cells in Graves' hyperthyroidism and ophthalmopathy. That work contributes: Most thyroid clonotypes expanded above 0.001 appeared in blood too.

The specimen was peripheral blood mononuclear cells (PBMCs), collected at new diagnosis, from a patient treated with antithyroid drugs. The TCR comes from a woman younger than 30 with Graves disease.

CDR3 sequence reads: CASRQGINQPQHF. As DNA, the CDR3 is TGTGCCAGTAGACAGGGGATCAATCAGCCCCAGCATTTT. The rearrangement uses TRBV28 and TRBJ1-5; 8 bases line up with TRBD1. Germline assignment: CDR1 MDHEN and CDR2 SYDVKM. The CDR3 runs 13 residues. V lost 9 bases, J lost 3 bases, and 4 bases stayed unmatched.